The 30 T cell receptor beta chains listed next were all sequenced from one sample in a study of T cells expressing NK-cell markers. TCRdb reprocessed the 5' RACE reads and reports one entry per CDR3 protein, with no DNA. This table holds around 380,000 distinct CDR3 sequences. The sample was blood T cells: a sorted CD56 or NKG2C T cell subset, CD4+ or CD8+ T cells, or bulk PBMC T cells (not recorded which). These receptors all come from a woman in her 50s in good health.

The chain links TRBV11-2 to TRBJ1-2; TCRdb's D gene call, TRBD1, goes unchecked for lack of DNA. The CDR3 has 13 amino acids. The V gene's germline CDR1 is SGHAT and CDR2 FQNNGV. CDR3 sequence reads: CASSLFSGEGYTF. The full variable domain, in which reference TRBV11-2 and TRBJ1-2 provide the parts outside the CDR3, is EAGVAQSPRYKIIEKRQSVAFWCNPISGHATLYWYQQILGQGPKLLIQFQNNGVVDDSQLPKDRFSAERLKGVDSTLKIQPAKLEDSAVYLCASSLFSGEGYTFGSGTRLTVV.

V usage is TRBV20-1 and J usage is TRBJ1-1. Germline loops: CDR1 DFQATT, CDR2 SNEGSKA (reference sequence). The CDR3 spans 13 residues. The CDR3: CSARDSGNTEAFF.

This chain uses TRBV7-9 with TRBJ2-1; no DNA is available, so the TRBD2 call from TCRdb remains unchecked. The length of the CDR3 is 15 residues. Germline loops: CDR1 SEHNR, CDR2 FQNEAQ (reference sequence). CDR3 in amino acids: CASSTRAGAANEQFF. Full variable domain (rest looked up from reference TRBV7-9 and TRBJ2-1): DTGVSQNPRHKITKRGQNVTFRCDPISEHNRLYWYRQTLGQGPEFLTYFQNEAQLEKSRLLSDRFSAERPKGSFSTLEIQRTEQGDSAMYLCASSTRAGAANEQFFGPGTRLTVL.

The rearrangement links TRBV15 to TRBJ1-4; TCRdb gives TRBD1 as the D gene, but with no DNA this cannot be confirmed. From germline, CDR1 is LNHNV and CDR2 YYDKDF (reference sequence). The CDR3 has 14 residues. This CDR3 reads CATSRGGENEKLFF. The full variable domain, in which reference TRBV15 and TRBJ1-4 provide the parts outside the CDR3, is DAMVIQNPRYQVTQFGKPVTLSCSQTLNHNVMYWYQQKSSQAPKLLFHYYDKDFNNEADTPDNFQSRRPNTSFCFLDIRSPGLGDTAMYLCATSRGGENEKLFFGSGTQLSVL.

The rearrangement links TRBV12-3 or TRBV12-4 to TRBJ1-5; TCRdb's D gene call, TRBD1, goes unchecked for lack of DNA. This CDR3 is built from 14 residues. The chain's CDR3 is CASSPQTGWQPQHF.

The chain links TRBV11-3 to TRBJ2-1. Germline V lookup: CDR1 SGHNT, CDR2 YENEEA. This CDR3 comprises 16 residues. The CDR3 here is CASSPFSVLSYNEQFF.

V usage is TRBV12-3 or TRBV12-4 and J usage is TRBJ2-3; TCRdb returns TRBD2, unconfirmable since there is no DNA. CDR3 size: 14 residues. CDR3 protein: CASSTGLKTDTQYF.

This chain joins TRBV5-1 and TRBJ2-1. Germline V gene data show CDR1 as SGHRS and CDR2 as YFSETQ. The CDR3 is 16 residues long. CDR3 sequence reads: CASSLTSTAIGNEQFF.

V is TRBV7-9 and J is TRBJ2-6; TCRdb returns TRBD1, unconfirmable since there is no DNA. This CDR3 has 18 amino acids. CDR1 is SEHNR, CDR2 FQNEAQ, per germline (reference sequence). CDR3 in amino acids: CASSQAPGRSSGANVLTF.

This chain uses TRBV6-5 with TRBJ2-1; lacking DNA, the TRBD2 call made by TCRdb goes unchecked. Germline CDR1 reads MNHEY; CDR2 reads SVGAGI. The CDR3 loop spans 14 amino acids. The chain's CDR3 is CASSTQLASNEQFF.

The chain uses TRBV7-9 and TRBJ2-3; TCRdb returns TRBD2, unconfirmable since there is no DNA. This CDR3 is 12 amino acids long. From germline, CDR1 is SEHNR and CDR2 FQNEAQ (reference sequence). The chain's CDR3 is CASSALAGGRYF.

The V call is TRBV5-1, the J call TRBJ2-1; TCRdb names TRBD1, which stays unverified in the absence of DNA. The germline V gene has CDR1 SGHRS and CDR2 YFSETQ. The CDR3 covers 18 residues. The CDR3 reads CASSLGLGQGSINNEQFF.

The V call is TRBV12-3 or TRBV12-4, the J call TRBJ2-1. The CDR3 length is 14 residues. Here the CDR3 reads CASGIAEHYNEQFF.

The genes are TRBV20-1 and TRBJ2-1; TCRdb designates TRBD2, a call that cannot be tested without DNA. The CDR3 totals 16 residues. Germline CDR1 and CDR2: DFQATT and SNEGSKA (reference sequence). The CDR3: CSARVPSGRLNNEQFF.

The CDR3 loop reads CASSADGLILGANVLTF. This chain joins TRBV6-5 and TRBJ2-6; lacking DNA, the TRBD2 call made by TCRdb goes unchecked. The CDR3 loop spans 17 amino acids. Germline-derived CDR1 and CDR2 are MNHEY and SVGAGI.

This sequence joins TRBV5-1 and TRBJ2-7. Germline V gives CDR1 SGHRS, CDR2 YFSETQ. The CDR3 runs to 16 residues. The CDR3: CASSFDQAAGWYEQYF.

CDR3 loop: CSASGRAAGEQYF. The chain combines TRBV20-1 with TRBJ2-7; TCRdb returns TRBD2, unconfirmable since there is no DNA. CDR1 and CDR2 from the germline V gene are DFQATT and SNEGSKA (reference sequence). This CDR3 has 13 amino acids.

The chain employs TRBV6-6 and TRBJ2-3. Germline lookup yields CDR1 MNHNY and CDR2 SVGAGI (reference sequence). This CDR3 contains 14 residues. CDR3 region: CASSYRANTDTQYF.

The V gene is TRBV5-1, the J gene TRBJ2-5; TCRdb calls TRBD2, which cannot be checked without DNA. Per germline, CDR1 SGHRS and CDR2 YFSETQ. The CDR3 runs to 17 residues. The CDR3 spells CASSFKTSGRLQETQYF.

The chain is built from TRBV6-1 and TRBJ2-3; TCRdb selects TRBD1, and the lack of DNA leaves this call unchecked. CDR3 length: 14 residues. The V gene's germline CDR1 is MNHNS and CDR2 SASEGT. The CDR3: CASSGAWGADTQYF.

V and J are TRBV11-2 and TRBJ2-1; the D gene TCRdb calls, TRBD2, cannot be checked with no DNA. The CDR3 spans 18 residues. The germline V gene encodes CDR1 SGHAT and CDR2 FQNNGV. CDR3 amino acids: CASSSLLGGRIPYNEQFF.

The chain employs TRBV5-1 and TRBJ2-7; TCRdb's D call, TRBD2, is unchecked because there is no DNA. This CDR3 has 18 residues. The V gene's germline CDR1 is SGHRS and CDR2 YFSETQ. Here the CDR3 reads CASSSGLAPTESSYEQYF. Combining the CDR3 with reference TRBV5-1 and TRBJ2-7 gives the whole variable domain KAGVTQTPRYLIKTRGQQVTLSCSPISGHRSVSWYQQTPGQGLQFLFEYFSETQRNKGNFPGRFSGRQFSNSRSEMNVSTLELGDSALYLCASSSGLAPTESSYEQYFGPGTRLTVT.

J is TRBJ2-1 and V is TRBV12-3 or TRBV12-4; the D call from TCRdb, TRBD1, cannot be confirmed without DNA. CDR3 length: 13 amino acids. CDR3: CASSSPVRGEQFF.

The chain uses TRBV18 and TRBJ2-7; the D call from TCRdb, TRBD1, cannot be confirmed without DNA. This CDR3 region has 13 residues. CDR1 and CDR2 from the germline V gene are KGHSH and LQKENI. CDR3 region: CASSPIEGAEQYF.

This sequence joins TRBV2 and TRBJ1-5; the D call from TCRdb, TRBD1, cannot be confirmed without DNA. The germline V gene encodes CDR1 SNHLY and CDR2 FYNNEI. This CDR3 has 14 residues. The CDR3 sequence: CASSEGDRDQPQHF.

V and J are TRBV14 and TRBJ2-1; with no DNA, the TCRdb D assignment of TRBD2 cannot be verified. The germline CDR1 and CDR2 sequences are SGHDN and FVKESK. The CDR3 totals 18 residues. CDR3: CASSQGTSGRLLYNEQFF.

The rearrangement links TRBV4-2 to TRBJ2-1; TCRdb selects TRBD1, and the lack of DNA leaves this call unchecked. Looked up from germline, CDR1 is LGHNA and CDR2 is YNFKEQ. This CDR3 contains 15 residues. This CDR3 reads CASMPLAPLGSEQFF.

The chain combines TRBV7-8 with TRBJ2-7; TCRdb designates TRBD1, a call that cannot be tested without DNA. Germline loops: CDR1 SGHVS, CDR2 FQNEAQ. The CDR3 has 12 residues. The CDR3 protein is CASSRTVREQYF. The whole variable domain, remainder taken from reference TRBV7-8 and TRBJ2-7, is GAGVSQSPRYKVAKRGQDVALRCDPISGHVSLFWYQQALGQGPEFLTYFQNEAQLDKSGLPSDRFFAERPEGSVSTLKIQRTQQEDSAVYLCASSRTVREQYFGPGTRLTVT.

The chain has TRBV5-1 and TRBJ2-3; TCRdb names TRBD1, which stays unverified in the absence of DNA. The CDR3 is made up of 13 amino acids. Per the germline V gene, CDR1 is SGHRS and CDR2 is YFSETQ. This CDR3 reads CASQGTRTDTQYF.

The gene calls are TRBV4-2 and TRBJ1-1; with no DNA, the TCRdb D assignment of TRBD1 cannot be verified. The germline V gene encodes CDR1 LGHNA and CDR2 YNFKEQ. The CDR3 length is 16 residues. This CDR3 is CASSQARTGRNTEAFF.